Below, 9 T cell receptor beta chains from the same sample are listed, as sequenced in a study of cytomegalovirus exposure and HLA in healthy donors. The PCR employed 60 Vbeta primers together with 13 Jbeta primers. Profiling relied on immunoSEQ multiplex PCR, and the TCRdb table lists in-frame clones only, not all of them. The sample has around 170,000 clones, roughly 87% seen once; the top ten hold more than 0.45%. The specimen was PBMCs. Source of these receptors: a woman aged 45 to 65 in good health and CMV-seronegative.

This sequence joins TRBV5-1 and TRBJ1-2; possibly TRBD1 for D (5 bases). CDR1 SGHRS and CDR2 YFSETQ come from the germline V gene. The CDR3 length is 14 residues. V was clipped by 2 bases and J by 4 bases, with 12 bases between them. The CDR3 nucleotides are TGCGCCAGCAGCTTAGAAGGGGCCCTCTATGGCTACACCTTC. Its translation is CASSLEGALYGYTF.

The genes are TRBV11-2 and TRBJ2-2, with 10 bases that match TRBD2. Germline-derived CDR1 and CDR2 are SGHAT and FQNNGV. This CDR3 contains 17 residues. Unmatched junction bases numbered 13, after V lost 5 bases and J lost 7 bases. The CDR3 region has the DNA TGTGCCAGCAGCGACGGAACTAGCGGGACTCTGGGCGGGGAGCTGTTTTTT. This codes for CASSDGTSGTLGGELFF.

V and J are TRBV2 and TRBJ1-4; tentatively, D is TRBD1 (6 bases). Trimming removed 4 bases at V and 4 bases at J, with 10 bases between. From germline, CDR1 is SNHLY and CDR2 FYNNEI. This CDR3 is 14 amino acids long. CDR3 bases: TGTGCCAGCAGTGCACACAGGGATAATGAAAAACTGTTTTTT. Amino acid sequence: CASSAHRDNEKLFF.

The J gene is TRBJ2-3, the V gene TRBV27, with D maybe TRBD1 (5 bases). Deletions cut 4 bases from V and 3 bases from J, with 11 bases between. Per germline, CDR1 MNHEY and CDR2 SMNVEV (reference sequence). The CDR3 is made up of 14 amino acids. The CDR3 protein is CASSSSTVTDTQYF. The CDR3, as DNA: TGTGCCAGCAGTTCATCGACAGTTACAGATACGCAGTATTTT.

The V and J genes are TRBV4-1 and TRBJ1-1; D remains ambiguous. The length of the CDR3 is 13 residues. Germline V gene sequence: CDR1 MGHRA, CDR2 YSYEKL. Between the trimmed V and J ends, which lost 4 bases and 1 base, there was a span of 7 bases. The DNA of the CDR3 is TGCGCCAGCAGCCCCCAGAAGAACACTGAAGCTTTCTTT. This gives the protein CASSPQKNTEAFF.

The genes are TRBV18 and TRBJ1-2; TRBD1 aligns across 8 bases. The CDR3 consists of 13 residues. With 3 bases clipped from V and 6 bases from J, the junction kept 3 bases outside the gene matches. Germline V gene data show CDR1 as KGHSH and CDR2 as LQKENI. The CDR3 DNA reads TGTGCCAGCTCACCTCAGGGGGCGGATGGCTACACCTTC. The encoded protein is CASSPQGADGYTF.

The chain joins TRBV6-1 to TRBJ2-1; TRBD1 aligns across 7 bases. Germline V gene data show CDR1 as MNHNS and CDR2 as SASEGT. This CDR3 is 17 amino acids long. Trimming took 1 base from V and 7 from J; bases not matched to a gene: 13. The CDR3 DNA reads TGTGCCAGCAGTGAAGGGACAGGCGGCCTCCTGGCAAATGAGCAGTTCTTC. This encodes CASSEGTGGLLANEQFF.

The chain uses TRBV6-5 and TRBJ1-3; D is uncertain. The germline CDR1 and CDR2 sequences are MNHEY and SVGAGI. Trimming removed 3 bases at V and 0 bases at J, with 6 bases between. This CDR3 spans 14 amino acids. The CDR3 reads CASSYGGSGNTIYF. Here the CDR3 DNA reads TGTGCCAGCAGTTATGGCGGCTCTGGAAACACCATATATTTT.

The J gene is TRBJ2-3, the V gene TRBV11-2, with a possible D match to TRBD2 (6 bases). Between the trimmed V and J ends, which lost 3 bases and 5 bases, there was a span of 21 bases. This CDR3 spans 17 amino acids. Germline CDR1 is SGHAT and CDR2 is FQNNGV. Written as DNA, the CDR3 is TGTGCCAGCAGCTTTAATCCCAGAACGGGAGAAGGAGATACGCAGTATTTT. Protein: CASSFNPRTGEGDTQYF.